This TCR beta chain emerged from a study of T cells in Graves' hyperthyroidism and ophthalmopathy. Study outcomes and limitations: The model's output predicted ophthalmopathy at a median of about 6.5 months prior to onset. Ophthalmopathy stood apart from stable hyperthyroidism in a 13 V-J model. Blood shared most expanded thyroid clonotypes above 0.001.

Patients were excluded because of uncontrolled infection, other autoimmune disease, pregnancy or lactation. The investigators amplified TCR beta CDR3 regions from RNA transcripts. The study used the HTBI primer set for a first-round RT-PCR of the TCR CDR3. TCRdb ran MiXCR on the multiplex PCR reads and lists one entry per CDR3 protein. The profile shows roughly 500,000 distinct CDR3 sequences, about 45% of them singletons. V was pared by 8 bases and J by 5 bases, with 15 bases between. Germline V lookup: CDR1 SQVTM, CDR2 ANQGSEA. The CDR3 spans 12 residues. About this clonotype itself: The antigen is undetermined.

The TCR comes from an adult woman with Graves' disease, either hyperthyroidism or ophthalmopathy (not recorded which). Specimen: peripheral blood or thyroid tissue (not recorded which). The chain joins TRBV29-1 to TRBJ2-5; possibly TRBD1 for D (5 bases). The CDR3 sequence is CSSSIPGETQYF. The DNA of the CDR3 is TGCAGCAGTTCCATACCAGGGGAGACCCAGTACTTC.